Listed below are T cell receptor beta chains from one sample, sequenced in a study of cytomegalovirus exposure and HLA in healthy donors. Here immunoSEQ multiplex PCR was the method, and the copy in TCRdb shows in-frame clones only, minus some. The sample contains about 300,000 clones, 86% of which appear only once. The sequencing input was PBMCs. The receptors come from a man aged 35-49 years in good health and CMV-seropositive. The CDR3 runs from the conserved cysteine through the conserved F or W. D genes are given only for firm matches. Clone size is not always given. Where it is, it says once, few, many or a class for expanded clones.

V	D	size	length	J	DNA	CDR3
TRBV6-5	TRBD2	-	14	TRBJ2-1	TGTGCCAGCAGTCACCTAGCGGGAGACAATGAGCAGTTCTTC	CASSHLAGDNEQFF
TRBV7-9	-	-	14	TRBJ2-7	TGTGCCAGCAGCTCGCCCACAGGTACCTACGAGCAGTACTTC	CASSSPTGTYEQYF
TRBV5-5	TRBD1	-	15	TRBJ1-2	TGTGCCAGCAGCATAACGGGACAGGGCAGCTATGGCTACACCTTC	CASSITGQGSYGYTF
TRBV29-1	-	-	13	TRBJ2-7	TGCAGCGCAAGGCGAGGGAGCTCCTACGAGCAGTACTTC	CSARRGSSYEQYF
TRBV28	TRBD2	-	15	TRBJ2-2	TGTGCCAGCAGTTACCGACCTAGCGGGAACGGGGAGCTGTTTTTT	CASSYRPSGNGELFF
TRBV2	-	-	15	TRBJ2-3	TGTGCCAGCGCCCTCCTGCTAGCGAGCACAGATACGCAGTATTTT	CASALLLASTDTQYF
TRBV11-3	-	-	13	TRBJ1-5	TGTGCCAGCAGCTTAGAGGGTAGGGGTCCCCAGCATTTT	CASSLEGRGPQHF
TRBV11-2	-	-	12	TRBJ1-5	TGTGCCAGCAGCTCCTTAAATCAGCCCCAGCATTTT	CASSSLNQPQHF
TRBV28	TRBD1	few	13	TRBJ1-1	TGTGCCAGCAGAATTTCCGGGACAGATCAAGCTTTCTTT	CASRISGTDQAFF
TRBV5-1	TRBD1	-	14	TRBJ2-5	TGCGCCAGCAGCTTCAGGGGGCTTGGAGAGACCCAGTACTTC	CASSFRGLGETQYF
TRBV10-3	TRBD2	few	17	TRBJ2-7	TGTGCCATCAGTGCTAGCGGGAGGGAAAACCTCGTCTACGAGCAGTACTTC	CAISASGRENLVYEQYF
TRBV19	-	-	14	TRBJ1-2	TGTGCCAGTAGTATGAAAGGAGTACTCTATGGCTACACCTTC	CASSMKGVLYGYTF
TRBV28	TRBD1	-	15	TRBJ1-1	TGTGCCAGCAGCCCCGGGGACAGGGTGGGGACTGAAGCTTTCTTT	CASSPGDRVGTEAFF
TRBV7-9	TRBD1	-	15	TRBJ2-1	TGTGCCAGCAGCCCAAGACAGGGGGGGATAAATGAGCAGTTCTTC	CASSPRQGGINEQFF
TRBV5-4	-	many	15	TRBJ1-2	TGTGCCAGCAGCTTGGAACAGCCGTCTTTGGGTGGCTACACCTTC	CASSLEQPSLGGYTF